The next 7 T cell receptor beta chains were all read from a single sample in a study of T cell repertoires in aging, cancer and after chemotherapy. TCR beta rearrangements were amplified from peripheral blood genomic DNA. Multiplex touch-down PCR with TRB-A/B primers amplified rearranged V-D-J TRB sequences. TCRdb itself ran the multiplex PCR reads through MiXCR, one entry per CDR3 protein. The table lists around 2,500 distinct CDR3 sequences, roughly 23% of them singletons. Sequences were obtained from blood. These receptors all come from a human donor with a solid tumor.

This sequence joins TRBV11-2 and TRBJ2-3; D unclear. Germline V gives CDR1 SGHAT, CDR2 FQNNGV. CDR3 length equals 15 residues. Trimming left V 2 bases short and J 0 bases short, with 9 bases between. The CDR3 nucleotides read TGTGCCAGCAGCTTACAGTGGAGTAGCACAGATACGCAGTATTTT. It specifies CASSLQWSSTDTQYF.

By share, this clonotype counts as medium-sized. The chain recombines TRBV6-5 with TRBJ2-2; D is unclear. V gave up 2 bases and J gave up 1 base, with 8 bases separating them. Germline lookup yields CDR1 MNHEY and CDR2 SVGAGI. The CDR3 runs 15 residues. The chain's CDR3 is CASSYNPENTGELFF. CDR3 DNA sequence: TGTGCCAGCAGTTACAATCCAGAGAACACCGGGGAGCTGTTTTTT.

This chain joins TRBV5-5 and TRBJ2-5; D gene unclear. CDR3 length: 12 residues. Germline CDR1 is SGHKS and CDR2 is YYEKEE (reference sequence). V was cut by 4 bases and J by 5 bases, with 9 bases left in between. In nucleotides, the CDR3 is TGTGCCAGCAGCCCTATCGTGGAGACCCAGTACTTC. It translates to CASSPIVETQYF.

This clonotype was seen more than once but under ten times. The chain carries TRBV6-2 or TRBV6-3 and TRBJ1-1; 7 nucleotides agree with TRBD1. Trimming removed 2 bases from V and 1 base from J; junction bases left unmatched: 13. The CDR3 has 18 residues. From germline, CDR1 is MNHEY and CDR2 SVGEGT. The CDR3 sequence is CASSYDRANPMGNTEAFF. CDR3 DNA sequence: TGTGCCAGCAGTTACGACAGGGCTAACCCCATGGGGAACACTGAAGCTTTCTTT.

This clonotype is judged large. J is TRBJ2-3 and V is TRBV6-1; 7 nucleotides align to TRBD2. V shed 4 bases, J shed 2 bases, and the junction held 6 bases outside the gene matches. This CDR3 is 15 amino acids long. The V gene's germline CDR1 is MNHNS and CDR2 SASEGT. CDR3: CASSVSGPPTDTQYF. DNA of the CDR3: TGTGCCAGCAGTGTTAGCGGGCCGCCCACAGATACGCAGTATTTT.

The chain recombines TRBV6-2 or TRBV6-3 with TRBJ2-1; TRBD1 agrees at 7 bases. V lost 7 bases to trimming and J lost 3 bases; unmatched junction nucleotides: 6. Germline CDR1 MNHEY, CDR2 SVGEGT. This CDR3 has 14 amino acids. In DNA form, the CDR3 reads TGTGCCAGCACTGACAGGGACGGCTACAATGAGCAGTTCTTC. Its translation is CASTDRDGYNEQFF.

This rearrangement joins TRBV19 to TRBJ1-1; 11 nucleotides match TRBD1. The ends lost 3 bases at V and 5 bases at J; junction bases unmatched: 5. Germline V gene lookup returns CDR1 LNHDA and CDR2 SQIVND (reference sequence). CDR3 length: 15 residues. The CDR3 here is CASSIGQGAWTEAFF. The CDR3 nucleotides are TGTGCCAGTAGTATTGGACAGGGGGCTTGGACTGAAGCTTTCTTT.